These 9 T cell receptor beta chains originate from one sample sequenced in a study of OX40 agonist ivuxolimab in advanced cancers. Assay used: immunoSEQ multiplex PCR; TCRdb lists only in-frame clones, some missing. The sample includes tens of thousands of clones, less than 85% of them seen just once. The starting material was CD4+ or CD8+ T cells sorted from blood, obtained in a trial of the OX40 agonist ivuxolimab. Source of these receptors: an adult with an advanced solid tumor such as melanoma, head and neck, liver or kidney cancer.

This clone was seen a single time. The V gene is TRBV13, the J gene TRBJ2-2; D unresolved. The length of the CDR3 is 17 residues. The V end lost 4 bases, the J end lost 0 bases, and 15 bases lay between the germline ends. CDR1 and CDR2 from the germline V gene are PRHDT and FYEKMQ (reference sequence). CDR3 sequence reads: CASSSDLSASNTGELFF. The CDR3 nucleotides are TGTGCCAGCAGCTCGGACCTCTCCGCTTCGAACACCGGGGAGCTGTTTTTT. The full variable domain, in which reference TRBV13 and TRBJ2-2 provide the parts outside the CDR3, is AAGVIQSPRHLIKEKRETATLKCYPIPRHDTVYWYQQGPGQDPQFLISFYEKMQSDKGSIPDRFSAQQFSDYHSELNMSSLELGDSALYFCASSSDLSASNTGELFFGEGSRLTVL.

The V and J genes are TRBV4-3 and TRBJ2-1, with a weak D call TRBD1 (6 bases). CDR3 length: 14 residues. The germline gives CDR1 LGHNA, CDR2 YSLEER. V lost 0 bases and J 9 bases, leaving 12 bases between the germline ends. The CDR3 loop is CASSQDRTVGEQFF. CDR3 DNA sequence: TGCGCCAGCAGCCAAGACCGGACAGTGGGTGAGCAGTTCTTC.

The V call is TRBV30, the J call TRBJ2-7; 7 bases are a match to TRBD2. The CDR3 totals 12 residues. CDR1 is GTSNPN and CDR2 is SVGIG in the germline V gene (reference sequence). V gave up 1 base and J gave up 7 bases; unmatched junction bases: 4. CDR3 nucleotide sequence: TGTGCCTGGAGTGGGGGGGGATGGGAGCAGTACTTC. This translates into CAWSGGGWEQYF.

The chain recombines TRBV21-1 with TRBJ2-1; TRBD2, the table's D call, was not compared with the DNA. TRBV21-1 is recorded as a pseudogene. The CDR3 runs 13 residues. The CDR3: CASSKVSSNEQFF. CDR3 nucleotide sequence: TGTGCCAGCAGCAAAGTATCTTCCAATGAGCAGTTCTTC.

V is TRBV29-1 and J is TRBJ2-7; TRBD1 aligns across 11 bases. Germline V gene lookup returns CDR1 SQVTM and CDR2 ANQGSEA. This CDR3 spans 14 amino acids. Germline trimming cut 3 bases from V and 6 bases from J; bases unmatched to any gene: 7. The CDR3 sequence: CSVDFLGQGGEQYF. The CDR3 nucleotides read TGCAGCGTTGACTTCTTGGGACAGGGGGGCGAGCAGTACTTC.

V and J are TRBV5-1 and TRBJ2-1; TRBD1 or TRBD2 may be the D gene (5 bases each). V lost 0 bases to trimming and J lost 5 bases, with 15 bases between them. Per germline, CDR1 SGHRS and CDR2 YFSETQ. This CDR3 is 16 amino acids long. The CDR3 is CASSLGGSGRNNEQFF. CDR3 coding DNA: TGCGCCAGCAGCTTGGGGGGGAGTGGTCGGAACAATGAGCAGTTCTTC.

This clone was picked up a small number of times. The J gene is TRBJ1-6, the V gene TRBV2; no clear D. CDR1 is SNHLY and CDR2 is FYNNEI in the germline V gene. V gave up 3 bases and J gave up 0 bases, with 9 bases separating them. This CDR3 region has 16 residues. CDR3 in DNA: TGTGCCAGCAGTGATCCGGTGAGCTCCTATAATTCACCCCTCCACTTT. It yields the protein CASSDPVSSYNSPLHF. Complete variable domain (other parts from reference TRBV2 and TRBJ1-6): EPEVTQTPSHQVTQMGQEVILRCVPISNHLYFYWYRQILGQKVEFLVSFYNNEISEKSEIFDDQFSVERPDGSNFTLKIRSTKLEDSAMYFCASSDPVSSYNSPLHFGNGTRLTVT.

The chain employs TRBV5-5 and TRBJ1-6; D is uncertain. Germline-derived CDR1 and CDR2 are SGHKS and YYEKEE (reference sequence). Trimming shortened V by 2 bases and J by 7 bases, and 16 bases separated the two germline ends. The CDR3 totals 16 residues. The CDR3 DNA sequence: TGTGCCAGCAGCTTCATTGAGGGCCGAGCAAATTCACCCCTCCACTTT. Its translation is CASSFIEGRANSPLHF.

This clone was observed a few times. CDR3 sequence (DNA): TGTGCCAGCAGTCTTGGTCAGCCCCAGCATTTT. This codes for CASSLGQPQHF. The gene calls are TRBV28 and TRBJ1-5, with D uncertain. V lost 5 bases, J lost 6 bases, and 5 bases lay in between. This CDR3 is 11 amino acids long. Germline assignment: CDR1 MDHEN and CDR2 SYDVKM. Looking up the rest from reference TRBV28 and TRBJ1-5 gives the full variable domain: DVKVTQSSRYLVKRTGEKVFLECVQDMDHENMFWYRQDPGLGLRLIYFSYDVKMKEKGDIPEGYSVSREKKERFSLILESASTNQTSMYLCASSLGQPQHFGDGTRLSIL.